Here is one T cell receptor (beta chain) with its context. The antigen is not known. The data derive from a study of shared clonotypes between healthy human individuals. Broader study findings: Estimated richness was generally greater in naive than memory subsets. A few donors held around 5% of naive CD4 clonotypes in common. Sorted-subset sequencing was shown by rarefaction to be incomplete despite large depth.

Each cell subset's genomic DNA was divided evenly among several immunoSEQ plates. Assay used: immunoSEQ multiplex PCR; TCRdb lists only in-frame clones, some missing. Of nearly 2 million clones listed, about 94% are singletons. Terminally differentiated effector memory CD45RA+ cells were left out of the naive CD8 fraction, which was CD45RO-negative and positively selected for CCR7. Sequencing was carried out using naive CD8+ T cells sorted from blood. This TCR derives from a man aged 18 to 35 in good health.

CDR3 coding DNA: TGTGCCAGCAGACCCCCTATACGGGAACCCCCCTACGAGCAGTACTTC. It translates to CASRPPIREPPYEQYF. The chain couples TRBV7-6 to TRBJ2-7, with TRBD2 as a possible D gene (5 bases). This CDR3 contains 16 residues. V lost 6 bases, J lost 2 bases, and 20 bases lay in between. CDR1 and CDR2 (germline): SGHVS, FNYEAQ.